This T cell receptor (beta chain) was captured in a study of blood T cell repertoires in COVID-19. Produced via immunoSEQ multiplex PCR; TCRdb's table is partial and in-frame only. The data hold approximately 88,000 clones, with around three quarters observed a single time. V trimming: 5 bases; J trimming: 7 bases; junction bases outside the gene matches: 3. The CDR3 covers 12 residues. CDR1 is SGHNT, CDR2 YYREEE, per germline (reference sequence). This TCR came from a woman aged 80 or over with acute or convalescent COVID-19. What was sequenced was peripheral blood. The genes are TRBV5-4 and TRBJ2-1; TRBD1 aligns across 7 bases. The CDR3 spells CASRIQGNEQFF. As DNA, the CDR3 is TGTGCCAGCAGGATACAGGGGAATGAGCAGTTCTTC.